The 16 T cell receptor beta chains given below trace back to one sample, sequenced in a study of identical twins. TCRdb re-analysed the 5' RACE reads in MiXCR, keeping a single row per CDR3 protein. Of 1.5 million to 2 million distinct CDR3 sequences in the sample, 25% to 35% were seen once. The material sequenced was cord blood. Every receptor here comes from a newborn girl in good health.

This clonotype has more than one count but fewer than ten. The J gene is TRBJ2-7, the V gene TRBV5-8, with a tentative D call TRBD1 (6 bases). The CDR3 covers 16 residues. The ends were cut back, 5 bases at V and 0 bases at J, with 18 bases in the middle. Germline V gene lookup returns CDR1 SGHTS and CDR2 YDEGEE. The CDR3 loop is CASSFFWGTNSYEQYF. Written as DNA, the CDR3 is TGTGCCAGCAGTTTCTTTTGGGGGACAAACTCCTACGAGCAGTACTTC. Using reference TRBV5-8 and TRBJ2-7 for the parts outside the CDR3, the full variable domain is EAGVTQSPTHLIKTRGQQATLRCSPISGHTSVYWYQQALGLGLQFLLWYDEGEERNRGNFPPRFSGRQFPNYSSELNVNALELEDSALYLCASSFFWGTNSYEQYFGPGTRLTVT.

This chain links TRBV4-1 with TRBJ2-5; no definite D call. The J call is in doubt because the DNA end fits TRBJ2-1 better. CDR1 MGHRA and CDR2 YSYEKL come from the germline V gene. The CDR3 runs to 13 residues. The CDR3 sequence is CASSVQSQETQFF. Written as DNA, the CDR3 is TGCGCCAGCAGCGTCCAGTCACAAGAGACCCAGTTCTTC.

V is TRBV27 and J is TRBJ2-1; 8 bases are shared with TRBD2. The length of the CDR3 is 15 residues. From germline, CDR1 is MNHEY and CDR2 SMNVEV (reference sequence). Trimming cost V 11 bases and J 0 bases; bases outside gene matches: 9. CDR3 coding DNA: TGTGCCGTGGGGCGTGCGGGGGGCTCCTACAATGAGCAGTTCTTC. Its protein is CAVGRAGGSYNEQFF.

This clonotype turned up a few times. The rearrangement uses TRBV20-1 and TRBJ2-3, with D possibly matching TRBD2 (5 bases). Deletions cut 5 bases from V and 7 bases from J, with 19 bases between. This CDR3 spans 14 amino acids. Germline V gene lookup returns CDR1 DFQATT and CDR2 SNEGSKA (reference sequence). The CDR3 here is CSASRPPGLYTQYF. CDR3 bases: TGCAGTGCTTCTAGACCCCCCGGACTTTATACGCAGTATTTT.

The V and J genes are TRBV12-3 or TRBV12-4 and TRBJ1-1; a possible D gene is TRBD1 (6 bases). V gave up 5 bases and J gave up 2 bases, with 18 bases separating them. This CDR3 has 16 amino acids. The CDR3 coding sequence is TGTGCCAGCAGTAGAGGGGGACAAACATTCAACACTGAAGCTTTCTTT. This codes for CASSRGGQTFNTEAFF.

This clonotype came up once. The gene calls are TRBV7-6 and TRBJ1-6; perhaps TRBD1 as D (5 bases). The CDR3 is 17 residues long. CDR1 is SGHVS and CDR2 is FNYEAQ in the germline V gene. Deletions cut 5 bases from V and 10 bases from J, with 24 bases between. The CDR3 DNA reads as TGTGCCAGCAGCCCCGAGATACAGGAGCAGGGAAGATCACCCCTCCACTTT. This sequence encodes CASSPEIQEQGRSPLHF. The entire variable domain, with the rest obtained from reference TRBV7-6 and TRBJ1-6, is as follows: GAGVSQSPRYKVTKRGQDVALRCDPISGHVSLYWYRQALGQGPEFLTYFNYEAQQDKSGLPNDRFSAERPEGSISTLTIQRTEQRDSAMYRCASSPEIQEQGRSPLHFGNGTRLTVT.

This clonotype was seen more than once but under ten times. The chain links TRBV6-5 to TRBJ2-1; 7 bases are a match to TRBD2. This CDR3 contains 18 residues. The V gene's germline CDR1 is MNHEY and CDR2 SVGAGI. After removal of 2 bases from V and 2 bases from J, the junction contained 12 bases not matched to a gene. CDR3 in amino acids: CASSYTLSRAGAYNEQFF. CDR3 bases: TGTGCCAGCAGTTACACACTGTCCCGGGCGGGAGCCTACAATGAGCAGTTCTTC.

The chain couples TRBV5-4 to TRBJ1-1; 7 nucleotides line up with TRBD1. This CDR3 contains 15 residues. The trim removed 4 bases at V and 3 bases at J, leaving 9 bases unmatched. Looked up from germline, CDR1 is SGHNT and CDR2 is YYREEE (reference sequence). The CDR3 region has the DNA TGTGCCAGCAGCCCGCAGACAGGGAGAGACACTGAAGCTTTCTTT. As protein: CASSPQTGRDTEAFF.

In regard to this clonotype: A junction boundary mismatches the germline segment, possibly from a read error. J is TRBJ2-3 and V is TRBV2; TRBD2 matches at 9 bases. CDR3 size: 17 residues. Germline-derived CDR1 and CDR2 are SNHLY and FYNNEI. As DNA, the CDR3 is TGTGCCAGCAGTGTGAGTAGCGGGGGCCCTAGCACAGGTACGCAGTATTTT. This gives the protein CASSVSSGGPSTGTQYF.

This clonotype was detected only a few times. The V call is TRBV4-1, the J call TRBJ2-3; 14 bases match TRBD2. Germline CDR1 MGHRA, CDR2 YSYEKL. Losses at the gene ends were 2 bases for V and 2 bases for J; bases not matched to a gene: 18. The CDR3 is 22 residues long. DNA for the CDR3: TGCGCCAGCAGCCAACCACCGGGACTAGCGGGAGAAGTGCCCCGATTCACAGATACGCAGTATTTT. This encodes CASSQPPGLAGEVPRFTDTQYF.

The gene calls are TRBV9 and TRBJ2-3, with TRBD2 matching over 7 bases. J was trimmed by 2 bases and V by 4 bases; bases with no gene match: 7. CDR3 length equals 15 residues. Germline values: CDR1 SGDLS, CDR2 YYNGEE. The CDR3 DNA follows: TGTGCCAGCAGCCGGAGCGGGACCGACACAGATACGCAGTATTTT. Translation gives CASSRSGTDTDTQYF.

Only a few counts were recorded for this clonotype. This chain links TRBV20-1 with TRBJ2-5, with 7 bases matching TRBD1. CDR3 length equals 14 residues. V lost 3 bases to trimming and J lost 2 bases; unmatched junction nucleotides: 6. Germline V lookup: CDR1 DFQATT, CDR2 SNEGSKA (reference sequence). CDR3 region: CSASDRALQETQYF. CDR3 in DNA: TGCAGTGCTAGCGACAGGGCCCTACAAGAGACCCAGTACTTC.

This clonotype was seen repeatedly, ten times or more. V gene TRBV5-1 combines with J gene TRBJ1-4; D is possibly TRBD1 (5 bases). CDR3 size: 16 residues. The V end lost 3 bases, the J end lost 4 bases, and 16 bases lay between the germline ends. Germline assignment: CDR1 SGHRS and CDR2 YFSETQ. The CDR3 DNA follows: TGCGCCAGCAGCTACAACGATGGGACCCTTAATGAAAAACTGTTTTTT. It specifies CASSYNDGTLNEKLFF.

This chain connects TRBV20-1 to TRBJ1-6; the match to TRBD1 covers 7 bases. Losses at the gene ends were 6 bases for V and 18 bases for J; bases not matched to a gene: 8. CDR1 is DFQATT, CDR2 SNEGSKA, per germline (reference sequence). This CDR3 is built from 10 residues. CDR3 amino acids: CSAKGTVTHF. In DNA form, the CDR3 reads TGCAGTGCAAAGGGGACAGTGACCCACTTT.

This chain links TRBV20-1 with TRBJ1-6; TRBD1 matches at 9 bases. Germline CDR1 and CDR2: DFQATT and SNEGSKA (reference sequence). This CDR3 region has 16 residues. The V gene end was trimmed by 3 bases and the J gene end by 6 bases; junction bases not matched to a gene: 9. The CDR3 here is CSASSTGGPFNSPLHF. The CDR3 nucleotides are TGCAGTGCTAGCAGCACAGGGGGCCCCTTTAATTCACCCCTCCACTTT.

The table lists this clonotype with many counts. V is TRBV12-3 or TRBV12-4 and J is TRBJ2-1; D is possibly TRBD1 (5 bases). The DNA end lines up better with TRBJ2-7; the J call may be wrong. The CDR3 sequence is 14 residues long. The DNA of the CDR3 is TGTGCCAGCAGTTTAGGGGGCGCGTACAATGAGCAGTACTTC. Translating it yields CASSLGGAYNEQYF.